A single sample is the source of the 25 T cell receptor beta chains below, sequenced in a study of monozygotic twins with cystic fibrosis. The protocol was immunoSEQ multiplex PCR, while the TCRdb copy is restricted to in-frame clones and leaves out a portion. Of under 20,000 clones listed, around 90% are singletons. The sequenced sample consisted of blood. The receptor source for this set is a girl aged 2-10 years with cystic fibrosis.

The chain is built from TRBV2 and TRBJ1-3, with 10 nucleotides matching TRBD1. This CDR3 spans 13 amino acids. Germline V gives CDR1 SNHLY, CDR2 FYNNEI. The V segment lost 5 bases and the J segment 7 bases; nucleotides outside the gene matches: 2. This CDR3 reads CASSLGQGNTIYF. CDR3 sequence (DNA): TGTGCCAGCAGTCTGGGACAGGGGAACACCATATATTTT.

This clone was detected once. The chain links TRBV6-5 to TRBJ2-1; TRBD2 agrees at 7 bases. The CDR3 is made up of 15 amino acids. Germline trimming cut 5 bases from V and 4 bases from J; bases unmatched to any gene: 8. Per germline, CDR1 MNHEY and CDR2 SVGAGI. CDR3 coding DNA: TGTGCCAGCAGTGCTCCGGGACTACCTTACAATGAGCAGTTCTTC. It specifies CASSAPGLPYNEQFF.

The V gene is TRBV10-3, the J gene TRBJ1-2, with D tentatively TRBD1 (5 bases). This CDR3 has 15 residues. Trimming removed 10 bases from V and 4 bases from J, with 22 bases in between. The germline V gene encodes CDR1 ENHRY and CDR2 SYGVKD. The CDR3 DNA is TGTGCCACCAAACAAGGGACGCAAGAAACCTATGGCTACACCTTC. Residues: CATKQGTQETYGYTF.

This chain links TRBV7-2 with TRBJ2-5; 9 nucleotides line up with TRBD2. The CDR3 spans 16 residues. Germline V gene lookup returns CDR1 SGHTA and CDR2 FQGNSA. With 5 bases clipped from V and 4 bases from J, the junction kept 11 bases outside the gene matches. The CDR3 DNA sequence: TGTGCCAGCAGCCCCGGGGCCCTAGCGGGAAGAGAGACCCAGTACTTC. Its translation is CASSPGALAGRETQYF. Full variable domain (rest looked up from reference TRBV7-2 and TRBJ2-5): GAGVSQSPSNKVTEKGKDVELRCDPISGHTALYWYRQSLGQGLEFLIYFQGNSAPDKSGLPSDRFSAERTGGSVSTLTIQRTQQEDSAVYLCASSPGALAGRETQYFGPGTRLLVL.

J is TRBJ2-1 and V is TRBV28; unclear D gene. The CDR3 has 13 amino acids. Germline V gene data show CDR1 as MDHEN and CDR2 as SYDVKM. The ends were cut back, 4 bases at V and 9 bases at J, with 13 bases in the middle. CDR3 in amino acids: CASSSPHLGEQFF. In DNA, the CDR3 is TGTGCCAGCAGTTCCCCCCACCTGGGTGAGCAGTTCTTC.

This chain connects TRBV7-9 to TRBJ1-1, with 10 positions matching TRBD1. CDR1 SEHNR and CDR2 FQNEAQ come from the germline V gene (reference sequence). CDR3 length: 15 amino acids. J gave up 3 bases and V 6 bases, and 7 bases lay outside the gene matches. CDR3 amino acids: CASSSQGQGHTEAFF. The CDR3 region has the DNA TGTGCCAGCAGTTCCCAGGGACAGGGGCACACTGAAGCTTTCTTT.

The genes are TRBV7-9 and TRBJ1-3; D remains unclear. This CDR3 comprises 12 residues. The germline V and J ends were trimmed by 2 bases and 3 bases, with 2 bases remaining between them. Germline loops: CDR1 SEHNR, CDR2 FQNEAQ (reference sequence). For the CDR3, the DNA is TGTGCCAGCAGCTTAAGTGGAAACACCATATATTTT. Translating it yields CASSLSGNTIYF.

The chain joins TRBV18 to TRBJ2-2; no firm D call. The CDR3 consists of 14 residues. Deletions cut 1 base from V and 6 bases from J, with 9 bases between. The germline V gene encodes CDR1 KGHSH and CDR2 LQKENI. CDR3 sequence reads: CASSPLSDPGELFF. CDR3 DNA sequence: TGTGCCAGCTCACCACTCAGCGATCCCGGGGAGCTGTTTTTT.

The chain joins TRBV19 to TRBJ1-2; 9 bases line up with TRBD1. This CDR3 has 15 residues. Losses at the gene ends were 7 bases for V and 1 base for J; bases not matched to a gene: 7. Germline lookup yields CDR1 LNHDA and CDR2 SQIVND (reference sequence). Here the CDR3 reads CASKGQGQYNYGYTF. In DNA form, the CDR3 reads TGTGCCAGTAAGGGACAGGGACAATATAACTATGGCTACACCTTC. The full variable domain, rest sourced from reference TRBV19 and TRBJ1-2, is DGGITQSPKYLFRKEGQNVTLSCEQNLNHDAMYWYRQDPGQGLRLIYYSQIVNDFQKGDIAEGYSVSREKKESFPLTVTSAQKNPTAFYLCASKGQGQYNYGYTFGSGTRLTVV.

As DNA, the CDR3 is TGTGCCAGTAGGGAGACAGGGGAAGGCTATGGCTACACCTTC. Amino acids: CASRETGEGYGYTF. This rearrangement joins TRBV19 to TRBJ1-2, with 8 nucleotides matching TRBD1. V shed 6 bases and J 4 bases; nucleotides not matched to a gene: 7. The CDR3 covers 14 residues. Looked up from germline, CDR1 is LNHDA and CDR2 is SQIVND (reference sequence). Using reference TRBV19 and TRBJ1-2 for the parts outside the CDR3, the full variable domain is DGGITQSPKYLFRKEGQNVTLSCEQNLNHDAMYWYRQDPGQGLRLIYYSQIVNDFQKGDIAEGYSVSREKKESFPLTVTSAQKNPTAFYLCASRETGEGYGYTFGSGTRLTVV.

This chain joins TRBV10-3 and TRBJ2-7, with 9 bases lining up with TRBD2. In germline, CDR1 is ENHRY, CDR2 SYGVKD. Trimming removed 4 bases from V and 3 bases from J; junction bases left unmatched: 10. CDR3 length: 16 residues. In DNA, the CDR3 is TGTGCCATCAGTGGATTAGCGGGAGAACCTAGCTACGAGCAGTACTTC. It yields the protein CAISGLAGEPSYEQYF.

The chain is built from TRBV4-2 and TRBJ1-1, with a weak D call TRBD1 (6 bases). Germline loops: CDR1 LGHNA, CDR2 YNFKEQ. V dropped 5 bases and J dropped 1 base, with 11 bases sitting between them. The CDR3 spans 14 residues. The CDR3 spells CASSLRTANTEAFF. The CDR3, as DNA: TGTGCCAGCAGCTTAAGGACAGCGAACACTGAAGCTTTCTTT.

CDR3 coding DNA: TGTGCCAGCAGTGAATTGTTGGGCTCACCCCTCCACTTT. Its protein product is CASSELLGSPLHF. The chain uses TRBV25-1 and TRBJ1-6; D is undetermined. Between the trimmed V and J ends, which lost 1 base and 10 bases, there was a span of 8 bases. The CDR3 loop spans 13 amino acids. Germline V gene data show CDR1 as MGHDK and CDR2 as SYGVNS.

V usage is TRBV5-8 and J usage is TRBJ2-7; D remains ambiguous. V was cut by 4 bases and J by 6 bases, with 8 bases left in between. Per the germline V gene, CDR1 is SGHTS and CDR2 is YDEGEE. The CDR3 spans 11 residues. CDR3 DNA: TGTGCCAGCAGCCCCTACCCCGAGCAGTACTTC. Amino acid sequence: CASSPYPEQYF.

This chain links TRBV7-2 with TRBJ2-5; the D is unclear. Germline V gene sequence: CDR1 SGHTA, CDR2 FQGNSA. V was trimmed by 1 base and J by 9 bases, leaving 9 bases between them. The CDR3 extends over 12 amino acids. CDR3 sequence: CASSLEELAQYF. The CDR3 DNA follows: TGTGCCAGCAGCTTAGAGGAACTCGCCCAGTACTTC. The full variable domain, completed using reference TRBV7-2 and TRBJ2-5, is GAGVSQSPSNKVTEKGKDVELRCDPISGHTALYWYRQSLGQGLEFLIYFQGNSAPDKSGLPSDRFSAERTGGSVSTLTIQRTQQEDSAVYLCASSLEELAQYFGPGTRLLVL.

The CDR3 sequence: CASSLEIRGRDTGELFF. DNA for the CDR3: TGTGCCAGCAGCTTGGAGATCAGGGGGCGCGACACCGGGGAGCTGTTTTTT. The chain couples TRBV7-6 to TRBJ2-2; 8 bases match TRBD1. V was clipped by 3 bases and J by 3 bases; unmatched bases: 9. This CDR3 is built from 17 residues. CDR1 is SGHVS, CDR2 FNYEAQ, per germline.

V and J are TRBV19 and TRBJ1-1, with D maybe TRBD1 (5 bases). Per the germline V gene, CDR1 is LNHDA and CDR2 is SQIVND (reference sequence). Between the trimmed V and J ends, which lost 7 bases and 0 bases, there was a span of 18 bases. The CDR3 is made up of 16 amino acids. CDR3 nucleotides: TGTGCCAGTACGAAACGACAAGAGGGGATGAACACTGAAGCTTTCTTT. Protein product: CASTKRQEGMNTEAFF.

The chain couples TRBV6-1 to TRBJ1-1; weak D call: TRBD1 (6 bases). Deletions cut 7 bases from V and 1 base from J, with 13 bases between. The CDR3 consists of 14 residues. The germline gives CDR1 MNHNS, CDR2 SASEGT. DNA of the CDR3: TGTGCCAGCACCAAGGGGGGGTCGAACACTGAAGCTTTCTTT. Amino acid sequence: CASTKGGSNTEAFF.

The chain employs TRBV28 and TRBJ1-4, with D possibly being TRBD1 (6 bases). The CDR3 length is 14 residues. Trimming took 4 bases from V and 4 from J, leaving 10 bases between them. Germline V gene lookup returns CDR1 MDHEN and CDR2 SYDVKM. CDR3 nucleotides: TGTGCCAGCAGTTCTTGGGGGCTTAATGAAAAACTGTTTTTT. Its translation: CASSSWGLNEKLFF.

V gene TRBV4-1 combines with J gene TRBJ1-1, with TRBD1 as a possible D gene (5 bases). CDR3 length: 16 amino acids. The germline V and J ends were trimmed by 4 bases and 5 bases, with 20 bases remaining between them. CDR1 and CDR2 (germline): MGHRA, YSYEKL. The CDR3 sequence: CASSLGWQGSITEAFF. CDR3 coding DNA: TGCGCCAGCAGCCTCGGGTGGCAGGGCTCTATTACTGAAGCTTTCTTT.

The chain carries TRBV7-2 and TRBJ1-4; no clear D gene. CDR1 SGHTA and CDR2 FQGNSA come from the germline V gene. Trimming took 1 base from V and 8 from J, leaving 17 bases between them. The CDR3 loop spans 16 amino acids. The DNA for the CDR3 is TGTGCCAGCAGCTTAGTCTATACTCAGGTGGGGGAAAAACTGTTTTTT. Its translation is CASSLVYTQVGEKLFF.

The chain uses TRBV7-8 and TRBJ2-7, with TRBD2 matching over 15 bases. The CDR3 covers 19 residues. Germline V CDR1 and CDR2: SGHVS, FQNEAQ. V trimming: 2 bases; J trimming: 2 bases; junction bases outside the gene matches: 10. In nucleotides, the CDR3 is TGTGCCAGCAGCTTACCGGGACTAGCGGGAGGCCTACGGCCCTACGAGCAGTACTTC. It translates to CASSLPGLAGGLRPYEQYF.

The chain couples TRBV7-9 to TRBJ1-2; 10 nucleotides match TRBD1. CDR1 and CDR2 from the germline V gene are SEHNR and FQNEAQ (reference sequence). The ends lost 5 bases at V and 6 bases at J; junction bases unmatched: 6. This CDR3 has 14 residues. The CDR3 DNA reads as TGTGCCAGCAGCACTACCGACAGGGGGCATGGCTACACCTTC. This gives the protein CASSTTDRGHGYTF. Full variable domain (missing parts from reference TRBV7-9 and TRBJ1-2): DTGVSQNPRHKITKRGQNVTFRCDPISEHNRLYWYRQTLGQGPEFLTYFQNEAQLEKSRLLSDRFSAERPKGSFSTLEIQRTEQGDSAMYLCASSTTDRGHGYTFGSGTRLTVV.

V and J are TRBV2 and TRBJ1-2; 7 bases agree with TRBD1. The CDR3 contains 12 residues. The junction had 10 bases not matched to a gene; V was cut back by 4 bases and J by 14 bases. Germline CDR1 and CDR2: SNHLY and FYNNEI. CDR3 sequence (DNA): TGTGCCAGCAGTGGACGTACAGGGGCGGGAACCTTC. This encodes CASSGRTGAGTF. The full variable domain, with the rest looked up from reference TRBV2 and TRBJ1-2, is EPEVTQTPSHQVTQMGQEVILRCVPISNHLYFYWYRQILGQKVEFLVSFYNNEISEKSEIFDDQFSVERPDGSNFTLKIRSTKLEDSAMYFCASSGRTGAGTFGSGTRLTVV.

This chain joins TRBV7-8 and TRBJ2-3; D is perhaps TRBD2 (5 bases). Trimming shortened V by 4 bases and J by 1 base, and 12 bases separated the two germline ends. Looked up from germline, CDR1 is SGHVS and CDR2 is FQNEAQ. This CDR3 spans 15 amino acids. DNA of the CDR3: TGTGCCAGCAGCTCCCCTCTAGCCCGCACAGATACGCAGTATTTT. Its translation: CASSSPLARTDTQYF. Full variable domain (remainder filled in from reference TRBV7-8 and TRBJ2-3): GAGVSQSPRYKVAKRGQDVALRCDPISGHVSLFWYQQALGQGPEFLTYFQNEAQLDKSGLPSDRFFAERPEGSVSTLKIQRTQQEDSAVYLCASSSPLARTDTQYFGPGTRLTVL.